A single sample gave rise to the 27 T cell receptor beta chains below, sequenced in a study of PD-L1 blockade in urothelial cancer. The repertoire was sequenced with immunoSEQ multiplex PCR; TCRdb's copy has only in-frame clones and lacks some. Here the sample spans fewer than 130,000 clones, approximately 86% being singletons. Source: PBMCs, taken around atezolizumab (anti-PD-L1) treatment. These receptors came from a man aged 45-65 years with urothelial cancer.

This clone occurred once. The chain has TRBV7-8 and TRBJ1-5; 12 bases map to TRBD1. The CDR3 has 18 residues. Germline CDR1 is SGHVS and CDR2 is FQNEAQ. Unmatched junction bases numbered 10, after V lost 6 bases and J lost 1 base. The CDR3 DNA sequence: TGTGCCAGCAGTTCCGGGACAGGGGGCCCATGGAGCAATCAGCCCCAGCATTTT. Its translation: CASSSGTGGPWSNQPQHF.

CDR3 residues: CSGGRGTGLSEQYF. The DNA of the CDR3 is TGCAGCGGGGGTAGGGGGACAGGACTTAGCGAGCAGTACTTC. V is TRBV29-1 and J is TRBJ2-7; 8 bases map to TRBD1. V lost 7 bases to trimming and J lost 6 bases; unmatched junction nucleotides: 14. The CDR3 has 14 amino acids. CDR1 SQVTM and CDR2 ANQGSEA come from the germline V gene.

The gene calls are TRBV5-5 and TRBJ1-4; 7 positions agree with TRBD1. This CDR3 spans 15 amino acids. With 0 bases clipped from V and 5 bases from J, the junction kept 4 bases outside the gene matches. Germline CDR1 reads SGHKS; CDR2 reads YYEKEE (reference sequence). In DNA, the CDR3 is TGTGCCAGCAGCTTGGGGCCGGGACAGAATGAAAAACTGTTTTTT. Its translation: CASSLGPGQNEKLFF. The whole variable domain, remainder taken from reference TRBV5-5 and TRBJ1-4, is DAGVTQSPTHLIKTRGQQVTLRCSPISGHKSVSWYQQVLGQGPQFIFQYYEKEERGRGNFPDRFSARQFPNYSSELNVNALLLGDSALYLCASSLGPGQNEKLFFGSGTQLSVL.

V gene TRBV5-1 combines with J gene TRBJ2-1, with 11 bases identical to TRBD1. The ends lost 5 bases at V and 4 bases at J; junction bases unmatched: 5. CDR3 size: 15 residues. Germline V gene data show CDR1 as SGHRS and CDR2 as YFSETQ. The CDR3 loop is CASRPGQGGYNEQFF. Written as DNA, the CDR3 is TGCGCCAGCAGACCGGGACAGGGGGGTTACAATGAGCAGTTCTTC.

The chain recombines TRBV6-1 with TRBJ1-2; D is perhaps TRBD1 (5 bases). The CDR3 extends over 13 amino acids. V was pared by 3 bases and J by 1 base, with 6 bases between. Germline V gene sequence: CDR1 MNHNS, CDR2 SASEGT. Here the CDR3 DNA reads TGTGCCAGCAGTGAGGGGCTTAACTATGGCTACACCTTC. It codes for CASSEGLNYGYTF.

The V gene is TRBV30, the J gene TRBJ2-2; 8 bases align to TRBD1. V gave up 4 bases and J gave up 4 bases; unmatched junction bases: 8. Germline V gives CDR1 GTSNPN, CDR2 SVGIG (reference sequence). The length of the CDR3 is 15 residues. CDR3 amino acids: CAWTQGARVTGELFF. The CDR3 nucleotides are TGTGCCTGGACTCAGGGGGCGCGTGTCACCGGGGAGCTGTTTTTT.

The chain joins TRBV30 to TRBJ1-6; 7 bases agree with TRBD1. Trimming removed 1 base from V and 9 bases from J; junction bases left unmatched: 6. The CDR3 contains 14 residues. Germline V gene lookup returns CDR1 GTSNPN and CDR2 SVGIG (reference sequence). CDR3 nucleotides: TGTGCCTGGAGTGCGCAGACAGGGATTTCACCCCTCCACTTT. Translated: CAWSAQTGISPLHF.

J is TRBJ2-3 and V is TRBV18; D is undetermined. Trimming took off 1 base at V and 5 bases at J, with 7 bases between the two ends. The germline CDR1 and CDR2 sequences are KGHSH and LQKENI. CDR3 length: 13 residues. CDR3 DNA: TGTGCCAGCTCACCACAAACTGGAGATACGCAGTATTTT. Amino acid sequence: CASSPQTGDTQYF.

The CDR3 spells CASSPGTKLTGELFF. The CDR3 nucleotides read TGCGCCAGCAGCCCCGGGACTAAACTCACCGGGGAGCTGTTTTTT. J is TRBJ2-2 and V is TRBV4-1; 7 nucleotides line up with TRBD2. Per the germline V gene, CDR1 is MGHRA and CDR2 is YSYEKL. Trimming cost V 4 bases and J 4 bases; bases outside gene matches: 6. The length of the CDR3 is 15 residues.

The rearrangement joins TRBV10-1 to TRBJ2-1; 15 bases line up with TRBD2. The CDR3 loop spans 20 amino acids. CDR1 and CDR2 from the germline V gene are WNHNN and SYGVQD (reference sequence). J gave up 0 bases and V 0 bases, and 6 bases lay outside the gene matches. The CDR3 is CASSESRTSGRAISYNEQFF. The CDR3 DNA sequence: TGCGCCAGCAGTGAGTCTCGGACTAGCGGGAGGGCCATCTCCTACAATGAGCAGTTCTTC.

This clone has just one count. The genes are TRBV5-6 and TRBJ1-2, with a tentative D call TRBD1 (6 bases). Deletions cut 4 bases from V and 6 bases from J, with 16 bases between. This CDR3 has 14 residues. Germline loops: CDR1 SGHDT, CDR2 YYEEEE. The CDR3 DNA is TGTGCCAGCAGCCCGACACCCAGGGGTCATGGCTACACCTTC. Protein product: CASSPTPRGHGYTF.

The CDR3, as DNA: TGTGCCAGCAGGCAGGATAACTACGAGCAGTACTTC. Its translation: CASRQDNYEQYF. V and J are TRBV7-2 and TRBJ2-7; D not resolved. The CDR3 loop spans 12 amino acids. The V gene's germline CDR1 is SGHTA and CDR2 FQGNSA. The ends were cut back, 6 bases at V and 3 bases at J, with 9 bases in the middle.

The chain links TRBV10-3 to TRBJ2-7; a weak D match, TRBD1 (6 bases). In germline, CDR1 is ENHRY, CDR2 SYGVKD. The V end was cut by 3 bases, the J end by 2 bases, with 17 bases between. This CDR3 contains 16 residues. The CDR3 sequence: CAISDTGNPKTYEQYF. CDR3 DNA sequence: TGTGCCATCAGTGATACAGGGAACCCTAAGACCTACGAGCAGTACTTC.

This chain connects TRBV27 to TRBJ2-3; 9 bases are a match to TRBD1. V was pared by 7 bases and J by 0 bases, with 8 bases of the junction left unmatched. The CDR3 is made up of 16 amino acids. Germline V gene sequence: CDR1 MNHEY, CDR2 SMNVEV (reference sequence). CDR3 nucleotide sequence: TGTGCCAGCACGGGACAGGGAGGGACTAGCACAGATACGCAGTATTTT. It encodes CASTGQGGTSTDTQYF.

The V and J genes are TRBV9 and TRBJ2-7; TRBD2 matches 11 bases. V gave up 4 bases and J gave up 5 bases; unmatched junction bases: 14. Germline V lookup: CDR1 SGDLS, CDR2 YYNGEE. The CDR3 sequence is 17 residues long. CDR3 nucleotide sequence: TGTGCCAGCAGCTTAGGGGGTAGCGGGAGGGCCATGGACGAGCAGTACTTC. Translation gives CASSLGGSGRAMDEQYF.

The V call is TRBV11-1, the J call TRBJ2-7, with 12 bases that match TRBD1. The CDR3 sequence is 17 residues long. V was pared by 3 bases and J by 6 bases, with 12 bases of the junction left unmatched. Germline CDR1 SGHAT, CDR2 FQDESV (reference sequence). In DNA, the CDR3 is TGTGCCAGCAGCTTGGGCCCCCGCGGGACAGGGGGCGCCGAGCAGTACTTC. This translates into CASSLGPRGTGGAEQYF.

The gene calls are TRBV7-9 and TRBJ2-5; 10 positions match TRBD2. With V trimmed by 5 bases and J by 5 bases, 8 bases remained unmatched. The CDR3 spans 15 residues. Germline values: CDR1 SEHNR, CDR2 FQNEAQ (reference sequence). This CDR3 reads CASSGDPAGGETQYF. For the CDR3, the DNA is TGTGCCAGCAGCGGAGATCCAGCGGGAGGGGAGACCCAGTACTTC.

The chain links TRBV19 to TRBJ1-1, with unresolved D. Germline lookup yields CDR1 LNHDA and CDR2 SQIVND (reference sequence). V lost 4 bases, J lost 6 bases, and 21 bases lay in between. This CDR3 spans 16 amino acids. The CDR3 loop reads CASSTHLLGSVPEAFF. The DNA for the CDR3 is TGTGCCAGTAGTACCCACCTCCTTGGCTCCGTCCCTGAAGCTTTCTTT.

The rearrangement uses TRBV2 and TRBJ1-1; D gene unclear. This CDR3 spans 12 amino acids. The germline CDR1 and CDR2 sequences are SNHLY and FYNNEI. Deletions cut 2 bases from V and 5 bases from J, with 6 bases between. CDR3 in DNA: TGTGCCAGCAGTGAACTCAGTACTGAAGCTTTCTTT. Protein product: CASSELSTEAFF.

The gene calls are TRBV28 and TRBJ2-3; D might be TRBD1 (8 bases). In germline, CDR1 is MDHEN, CDR2 SYDVKM. The CDR3 length is 15 residues. Trimming removed 6 bases from V and 4 bases from J, with 17 bases in between. The DNA of the CDR3 is TGTGCCAGCAGGTCCCAGGGGGCGGGAGCAGATACGCAGTATTTT. Protein product: CASRSQGAGADTQYF. The entire variable domain, with the rest obtained from reference TRBV28 and TRBJ2-3, is as follows: DVKVTQSSRYLVKRTGEKVFLECVQDMDHENMFWYRQDPGLGLRLIYFSYDVKMKEKGDIPEGYSVSREKKERFSLILESASTNQTSMYLCASRSQGAGADTQYFGPGTRLTVL.

The chain links TRBV4-1 to TRBJ2-5; 10 bases are a match to TRBD2. J was trimmed by 5 bases and V by 2 bases; bases with no gene match: 17. The germline V gene has CDR1 MGHRA and CDR2 YSYEKL. This CDR3 region has 19 residues. The CDR3 spells CASSQRVFPSGRIGETQYF. CDR3 DNA sequence: TGCGCCAGCAGCCAAAGAGTCTTCCCTAGCGGGAGAATCGGGGAGACCCAGTACTTC.

The rearrangement uses TRBV7-3 and TRBJ1-2; D not certain. There are 13 residues in the CDR3. The V end was cut by 1 base, the J end by 5 bases, with 8 bases between. Germline V lookup: CDR1 SGHTA, CDR2 FQGTGA. For the CDR3, the DNA is TGTGCCAGCAGCTTAATGTCAGATTATGGCTACACCTTC. It translates to CASSLMSDYGYTF.

The chain combines TRBV10-3 with TRBJ2-3; 8 bases fit TRBD2. The junction had 11 bases not matched to a gene; V was cut back by 3 bases and J by 3 bases. Germline lookup yields CDR1 ENHRY and CDR2 SYGVKD. The CDR3 contains 17 residues. The CDR3 spells CAISDGFGLAGTDTQYF. DNA of the CDR3: TGTGCCATCAGTGATGGGTTCGGGTTAGCGGGAACAGATACGCAGTATTTT.

CDR3 region: CASSPWTRQDGEQFF. In nucleotides, the CDR3 is TGTGCCAGCAGCCCCTGGACTAGGCAGGACGGTGAGCAGTTCTTC. The chain couples TRBV7-2 to TRBJ2-1, with 7 bases that match TRBD2. The CDR3 is 15 amino acids. Germline CDR1 is SGHTA and CDR2 is FQGNSA. V trimming: 5 bases; J trimming: 9 bases; junction bases outside the gene matches: 13.

This clone has just a few counts. The CDR3 loop reads CASCPSGYSGANVLTF. For the CDR3, the DNA is TGTGCCAGCTGCCCTAGCGGGTACTCTGGGGCCAACGTCCTGACTTTC. The gene calls are TRBV6-6 and TRBJ2-6; 8 bases align to TRBD2. Looked up from germline, CDR1 is MNHNY and CDR2 is SVGAGI (reference sequence). The J segment lost 0 bases and the V segment lost 8 bases, leaving 6 bases of the junction unmatched. The CDR3 contains 16 residues.

The J gene is TRBJ1-5, the V gene TRBV6-1; 8 nucleotides match TRBD1. The V segment lost 6 bases and the J segment 0 bases; nucleotides outside the gene matches: 10. CDR1 and CDR2 from the germline V gene are MNHNS and SASEGT. The CDR3 runs to 17 residues. The CDR3 nucleotides are TGTGCCAGCAGGGAAAGGACAGGGTTCGGTAGCAATCAGCCCCAGCATTTT. Protein: CASRERTGFGSNQPQHF.

This chain joins TRBV19 and TRBJ2-1; D might be TRBD1 (6 bases). Germline CDR1 LNHDA, CDR2 SQIVND (reference sequence). Trimming stripped 3 bases from V and 2 bases from J, with 8 bases between. The CDR3 sequence is 14 residues long. CDR3 nucleotide sequence: TGTGCCAGTAGTATTACAGGGACCTACAATGAGCAGTTCTTC. Translation gives CASSITGTYNEQFF.